A selection of T cell receptor beta chains follows, all from one sample in a study of OX40 agonist ivuxolimab in advanced cancers. Sequencing used immunoSEQ multiplex PCR; TCRdb keeps in-frame clones, though not all of them. The sample yields 55,000 to 65,000 clones, around nine tenths seen once. Material: CD4+ or CD8+ T cells sorted from blood, obtained in a trial of the OX40 agonist ivuxolimab. All receptors derive from an adult with an advanced solid tumor such as melanoma, head and neck, liver or kidney cancer. CDR3s include the opening cysteine and the closing phenylalanine or tryptophan. D genes are given only for firm matches. Only part of the rows carry a size: once, few, many, or a class if the clone is expanded.

abundance: -; j_gene: TRBJ2-3; v_gene: TRBV14; d_gene: -; CDR3nt: TGTGCCAGCAGCCAAAGATTAGGTACTCTGGGAGATACGCAGTATTTT; CDR3aa: CASSQRLGTLGDTQYF
abundance: -; j_gene: TRBJ1-6; v_gene: TRBV7-3; d_gene: TRBD1; CDR3nt: TGTGCCAGCAGCTCAACCGGGACAGGGAGTTCACCCCTCCACTTT; CDR3aa: CASSSTGTGSSPLHF
abundance: -; j_gene: TRBJ1-5; v_gene: TRBV7-3; d_gene: -; CDR3nt: TGTGCCAGCAGCTTAGGGCCCGGGAATCAGCCCCAGCATTTT; CDR3aa: CASSLGPGNQPQHF
abundance: -; j_gene: TRBJ1-6; v_gene: TRBV19; d_gene: TRBD1; CDR3nt: TGTGCCAGTGAAGCCGAAGGACAGGGTAGTTCACCCCTCCACTTT; CDR3aa: CASEAEGQGSSPLHF
abundance: -; j_gene: TRBJ2-7; v_gene: TRBV6-1; d_gene: -; CDR3nt: TGTGCCAGCGTTCGAGGACACTTGTACGAGCAGTACTTC; CDR3aa: CASVRGHLYEQYF
abundance: -; j_gene: TRBJ2-7; v_gene: TRBV7-2; d_gene: -; CDR3nt: TGTGCCAGCAGCCTCAGAGAAGGGGACTTATCCTACGAGCAGTACTTC; CDR3aa: CASSLREGDLSYEQYF
abundance: -; j_gene: TRBJ1-6; v_gene: TRBV15; d_gene: TRBD1; CDR3nt: TGTGCCACCAGCAGAGATCGTCAGGGGGATTCACCCCTCCACTTT; CDR3aa: CATSRDRQGDSPLHF
abundance: once; j_gene: TRBJ1-2; v_gene: TRBV2; d_gene: -; CDR3nt: TGTGCCAGCAGTGATACGGGAGCTGGCTACACCTTC; CDR3aa: CASSDTGAGYTF
abundance: once; j_gene: TRBJ2-5; v_gene: TRBV5-1; d_gene: -; CDR3nt: TGCGCCAGCAGCCATACGGGCCAAGAGACCCAGTACTTC; CDR3aa: CASSHTGQETQYF
abundance: once; j_gene: TRBJ1-1; v_gene: TRBV19; d_gene: TRBD1; CDR3nt: TGTGCCAGTAGTATAGTGGCAGGGGGCGAGAACACTGAAGCTTTCTTT; CDR3aa: CASSIVAGGENTEAFF
abundance: -; j_gene: TRBJ2-1; v_gene: TRBV5-1; d_gene: -; CDR3nt: TGCGCCAGCAGTCGGGGCCAACAGGGCTACAATGAGCAGTTCTTC; CDR3aa: CASSRGQQGYNEQFF
abundance: -; j_gene: TRBJ2-5; v_gene: TRBV19; d_gene: TRBD1; CDR3nt: TGTGCCAGTGGGATCGGGACAGGGGGCTCCGGATACGAAGAGACCCAGTACTTC; CDR3aa: CASGIGTGGSGYEETQYF
abundance: -; j_gene: TRBJ1-2; v_gene: TRBV7-6; d_gene: -; CDR3nt: TGTGCCAGCAGCTTAGCTGACAGAAAATTTAACTATGGCTACACCTTC; CDR3aa: CASSLADRKFNYGYTF
abundance: once; j_gene: TRBJ2-3; v_gene: TRBV7-9; d_gene: -; CDR3nt: TGTGCCAGCAGCTTAGGGTTCGCAGATACGCAGTATTTT; CDR3aa: CASSLGFADTQYF
abundance: -; j_gene: TRBJ1-2; v_gene: TRBV19; d_gene: -; CDR3nt: TGTGCCAGTAGTCAGGGGATGGGCTATGGCTACACCTTC; CDR3aa: CASSQGMGYGYTF
abundance: -; j_gene: TRBJ2-5; v_gene: TRBV5-4; d_gene: TRBD1; CDR3nt: TGTGCCACCCAAAACGGGGACAGGGGGTTCCAAGAGACCCAGTACTTC; CDR3aa: CATQNGDRGFQETQYF
abundance: -; j_gene: TRBJ2-3; v_gene: TRBV7-8; d_gene: TRBD2; CDR3nt: TGTGCCAGCAGCCCGACTAGCGGGGCGGGGACAGATACGCAGTATTTT; CDR3aa: CASSPTSGAGTDTQYF
abundance: -; j_gene: TRBJ1-3; v_gene: TRBV30; d_gene: -; CDR3nt: TGTGCCTGGCGGAGAGGTCAGAGCTCTGGAAACACCATATATTTT; CDR3aa: CAWRRGQSSGNTIYF
abundance: -; j_gene: TRBJ2-3; v_gene: TRBV9; d_gene: -; CDR3nt: TGTGCCAGCAGCGTAGGCAGCCTGGGCACAGATACGCAGTATTTT; CDR3aa: CASSVGSLGTDTQYF
abundance: once; j_gene: TRBJ2-5; v_gene: TRBV11-2; d_gene: -; CDR3nt: TGTGCCAGCAGCTTAATTGAGGATTGGGAGACCCAGTACTTC; CDR3aa: CASSLIEDWETQYF
abundance: once; j_gene: TRBJ1-2; v_gene: TRBV19; d_gene: TRBD1; CDR3nt: TGTGCCAGTTCCGGGACAGAACCTTCTAACTATGGCTACACCTTC; CDR3aa: CASSGTEPSNYGYTF
abundance: -; j_gene: TRBJ1-5; v_gene: TRBV19; d_gene: TRBD1; CDR3nt: TGTGCCAGTAGTCCCACCGGACAGGGGGATAGTCAGCCCCAGCATTTT; CDR3aa: CASSPTGQGDSQPQHF
abundance: -; j_gene: TRBJ2-3; v_gene: TRBV7-2; d_gene: TRBD2; CDR3nt: TGTGCCAGCAGCTTAGGTACCGGGACTAGCGGCACAGATACGCAGTATTTT; CDR3aa: CASSLGTGTSGTDTQYF
abundance: -; j_gene: TRBJ2-7; v_gene: TRBV2; d_gene: -; CDR3nt: TGTGCCAGCAGTGCCTCCGGGACCCGCGAGTACTTC; CDR3aa: CASSASGTREYF
abundance: -; j_gene: TRBJ2-5; v_gene: TRBV19; d_gene: TRBD2; CDR3nt: TGTGCCAGTAGTACAAGGCAGACTAGCGGGGGGACGGAGACCCAGTACTTC; CDR3aa: CASSTRQTSGGTETQYF
abundance: -; j_gene: TRBJ2-7; v_gene: TRBV25-1; d_gene: -; CDR3nt: TGTGCCAGCAGTGCGCCCGGGCGACCCTACGAGCAGTACTTC; CDR3aa: CASSAPGRPYEQYF
abundance: -; j_gene: TRBJ2-7; v_gene: TRBV5-4; d_gene: TRBD1; CDR3nt: TGTGCCAGCAGCCCAAGGACAGGGGCCGGCTCCTACGAGCAGTACTTC; CDR3aa: CASSPRTGAGSYEQYF
abundance: -; j_gene: TRBJ2-2; v_gene: TRBV6-6; d_gene: -; CDR3nt: TGTGCCAGCAGTTACCTGGAGGGTGGCACCGGGGAGCTGTTTTTT; CDR3aa: CASSYLEGGTGELFF
abundance: -; j_gene: TRBJ2-6; v_gene: TRBV19; d_gene: -; CDR3nt: TGTGCCAGTAACCCTAGGGGCTCTGGGGCCAACGTCCTGACTTTC; CDR3aa: CASNPRGSGANVLTF
abundance: -; j_gene: TRBJ2-7; v_gene: TRBV7-8; d_gene: -; CDR3nt: TGTGCCAGCAGCTCCGGACAGCAGTTCTACGAGCAGTACTTC; CDR3aa: CASSSGQQFYEQYF
abundance: -; j_gene: TRBJ2-7; v_gene: TRBV27; d_gene: TRBD1; CDR3nt: TGTGCCAGCAGTTTATCCGGACAGGGCAATTCCTACGAGCAGTACTTC; CDR3aa: CASSLSGQGNSYEQYF
abundance: -; j_gene: TRBJ1-5; v_gene: TRBV6-1; d_gene: -; CDR3nt: TGTGCCAGCAGTGAAGTAGATAACAGGGCCTATAGCAATCAGCCCCAGCATTTT; CDR3aa: CASSEVDNRAYSNQPQHF
abundance: -; j_gene: TRBJ2-3; v_gene: TRBV5-4; d_gene: TRBD1; CDR3nt: TGTGCCAGCAGCTTGTACCGTGGGGACAGAAGCACAGATACGCAGTATTTT; CDR3aa: CASSLYRGDRSTDTQYF
abundance: -; j_gene: TRBJ2-1; v_gene: TRBV7-7; d_gene: TRBD2; CDR3nt: TGTGCTAGCAGCTTAGATGCGGCTAGCGGGGCGACCAATGAGCAGTTCTTC; CDR3aa: CASSLDAASGATNEQFF
abundance: once; j_gene: TRBJ2-5; v_gene: TRBV10-1; d_gene: -; CDR3nt: TGCGCCAGCAGTGAGTCGGGACCTCCATCGAAGATGACCCAGTACTTC; CDR3aa: CASSESGPPSKMTQYF
abundance: -; j_gene: TRBJ2-5; v_gene: TRBV6-6; d_gene: -; CDR3nt: TGTGCCAGCAGTTACGGGACCCGGACGGCGGAGACCCAGTACTTC; CDR3aa: CASSYGTRTAETQYF
abundance: -; j_gene: TRBJ2-2; v_gene: TRBV5-1; d_gene: TRBD1; CDR3nt: TGCGCCAGCAGCTTAAAACAGGGGCCCACCGGGGAGCTGTTTTTT; CDR3aa: CASSLKQGPTGELFF
abundance: -; j_gene: TRBJ1-2; v_gene: TRBV28; d_gene: -; CDR3nt: TGTGCCAGCAGTTTACGGAGATATGGCTACACCTTC; CDR3aa: CASSLRRYGYTF
abundance: -; j_gene: TRBJ2-1; v_gene: TRBV10-3; d_gene: TRBD2; CDR3nt: TGTGCCAGCCTGCGCGAGCGGGAGGGTGGTGAGCAGTTCTTC; CDR3aa: CASLREREGGEQFF
abundance: few; j_gene: TRBJ1-6; v_gene: TRBV2; d_gene: -; CDR3nt: TGTGCCAGCAAGGAGGAAACATCCCATAATTCACCCCTCCACTTT; CDR3aa: CASKEETSHNSPLHF
abundance: -; j_gene: TRBJ2-7; v_gene: TRBV19; d_gene: TRBD1; CDR3nt: TGTGCCAGCATGTCCCGGGACAGGCCCTACGAGCAGTACTTC; CDR3aa: CASMSRDRPYEQYF
abundance: -; j_gene: TRBJ2-2; v_gene: TRBV27; d_gene: -; CDR3nt: TGTGCCAGCAGAGTTTATCTATGGGGGAAGGACACCGGGGAGCTGTTTTTT; CDR3aa: CASRVYLWGKDTGELFF
abundance: few; j_gene: TRBJ2-7; v_gene: TRBV11-2; d_gene: -; CDR3nt: TGTGCCAGCAGCTTCTCCAGGGGAACCTACGAGCAGTACTTC; CDR3aa: CASSFSRGTYEQYF
abundance: -; j_gene: TRBJ1-5; v_gene: TRBV25-1; d_gene: -; CDR3nt: TGTGCCAGCAGTGGGGATTATAGCAATCAGCCCCAGCATTTT; CDR3aa: CASSGDYSNQPQHF
abundance: few; j_gene: TRBJ1-2; v_gene: TRBV4-2; d_gene: -; CDR3nt: TGTGCCAGCAGCCAGGGAATGAAGGGCGACTATGGCTACACCTTC; CDR3aa: CASSQGMKGDYGYTF
abundance: -; j_gene: TRBJ1-4; v_gene: TRBV5-1; d_gene: TRBD1; CDR3nt: TGCGCCAGCAGCACGGGACAGGGGACTAATGAAAAACTGTTTTTT; CDR3aa: CASSTGQGTNEKLFF
abundance: -; j_gene: TRBJ2-1; v_gene: TRBV5-4; d_gene: TRBD2; CDR3nt: TGTGCCAGCAGCTTGGAGGGCGGGGGGAGGTACAATGAGCAGTTCTTC; CDR3aa: CASSLEGGGRYNEQFF
abundance: -; j_gene: TRBJ2-2; v_gene: TRBV2; d_gene: TRBD1; CDR3nt: TGTGCCAGCGTAGAAAACTGGGACAGGGCCGGTGGCGGGGAGCTGTTTTTT; CDR3aa: CASVENWDRAGGGELFF